This T cell receptor beta chain emerged from a study of CD8+ T cells in alopecia areata. Study context: Grafts of skin from C3H/HeJ donors aged roughly 6-13 months with spontaneous alopecia went to female C3H/HeJ mice aged 7-10 weeks.

Markers including CD4, CD8alpha, NKG2D and NKG2ACE guided sorting of pooled cutaneous lymph node cells. General study results and limits: Scalp samples also yield sequences of resident alphabeta T cells from normal skin. Whereas mice showed it more clearly, TCR sharing across patients was murkier, possibly because of HLA. Elevated clonality characterized lesional scalp relative to normal scalp, particularly in alopecia totalis/universalis.

There are many counts of this clone. Its target is unknown. Gene names and germline refer to mouse. The CDR3 end is not reached by the read, which stops 4 residues before it; the germline J gene fills it in. V lost 0 bases to trimming and J lost 3 bases, with 12 bases between them. This CDR3 contains 16 residues. Germline V CDR1 and CDR2: NSQYPW, LRSPGD (reference sequence). Extracted RNA was reverse transcribed into cDNA, the sequencing template. Profiled with immunoSEQ multiplex PCR; TCRdb holds only in-frame clones, not every one. The sample holds about 1,700 clones, and no clone turns up only once. The chain recombines TRBV1 with TRBJ2-1, with D maybe TRBD2 (6 bases). This receptor was obtained from a C3H/HeJ mouse with alopecia areata. The strain is characterized by the MHC haplotype H2-k. The material sequenced was CD8+ T cells sorted from a lymph node. The CDR3 spells CTCSADHGGSYAEQFF. The CDR3 bases that were read are TGCACCTGCAGTGCAGATCACGGGGGGAGCTATGCT.